This T cell receptor beta chain stems from a study of T cell responses to AZD1222 COVID-19 vaccine. Clones were sequenced by immunoSEQ multiplex PCR, and TCRdb holds only the in-frame ones, with some missing. The table lists around 150,000 clones, with under 2.5% in the top ten. The study, taken as a whole, reports: White British people made up most donors, females outnumbered males, and clonal diversity was possibly underestimated. Repertoires were collected only later (after the peak T cell response had occurred).

The CDR3 totals 18 residues. Unmatched junction bases numbered 11, after V lost 3 bases and J lost 2 bases. CDR1 LNHDA and CDR2 SQIVND come from the germline V gene (reference sequence). Comments on this clone: Its cognate antigen is unknown.

The TCR sequence derives from an adult in good health. What was sequenced was peripheral blood. The chain has TRBV19 and TRBJ1-4; 8 bases map to TRBD1. CDR3 protein: CASSIRDRRPGTNEKLFF. DNA for the CDR3: TGTGCCAGTAGTATCCGGGACAGGAGGCCTGGGACTAATGAAAAACTGTTTTTT.